This TCR beta chain was recorded in a study of cytomegalovirus exposure and HLA in healthy donors. Concerning this clone itself: Its antigen is unidentified.

The PCR ran on 60 Vbeta and 13 Jbeta primers. The protocol was immunoSEQ multiplex PCR, while the TCRdb copy is restricted to in-frame clones and leaves out a portion. The sample holds 100,000 to 150,000 clones, about 74% seen once. Findings and caveats of the study: V- and J-gene trimming in TCR beta was tied to a missense DCLRE1C variant by an analysis performed later. Reported performance of the classifier showed diagnosis of cytomegalovirus status with high specificity and sensitivity. Later on, analysis showed that most CMV-associated TCR beta chains appeared to be HLA-restricted. Later work showed greater clonal expansion in HLA-associated TCR beta chains than in equally common others.

The CDR3 has 21 residues. Germline CDR1 SGHDN, CDR2 FVKESK. The V end was cut by 1 base, the J end by 3 bases, with 28 bases between. The material sequenced was PBMCs. The V gene is TRBV14, the J gene TRBJ1-3, with D tentatively TRBD1 (6 bases). This clonotype originated in a woman aged 45 to 65 in good health and CMV-seropositive. CDR3 protein: CASSQGHLGGWPEDSGNTIYF. CDR3 DNA: TGTGCCAGCAGCCAAGGACATCTAGGGGGATGGCCTGAGGATAGTGGAAACACCATATATTTT.